Included here is one TCR beta chain sequence, with context. The antigen is unknown. Method: immunoSEQ multiplex PCR; TCRdb's copy keeps in-frame clones and lacks some. The sample lists around 580,000 clones, nearly 98% occurring once. Naive CD8 cells were CD45RO-negative, positively selected for CCR7, excluding terminally differentiated effector memory CD45RA+ cells. This sample is drawn from a study of shared clonotypes between healthy human individuals. Study overall: Plates per donor: three CD4 naive, three CD4 memory, two CD8 naive, one CD8 memory.

The ends lost 6 bases at V and 6 bases at J; junction bases unmatched: 14. This CDR3 comprises 15 residues. Looked up from germline, CDR1 is LGHNA and CDR2 is YNFKEQ. Study conclusions and caveats: Apart from blood, nothing was sampled; tissue repertoires likely differ. For naive CD4 cells, 4.5% to 6.5% of clonotypes were shared across a handful of donors.

Sequencing used naive CD8+ T cells sorted from blood. The source of this sequence is a man aged 30 to 45 in good health. The chain employs TRBV4-2 and TRBJ2-7, with 7 bases aligning to TRBD1. The CDR3 DNA sequence: TGTGCCAGCAGTGAAGGGGACAGCTCCTGGGGCGAGCAGTACTTC. Translating it yields CASSEGDSSWGEQYF.